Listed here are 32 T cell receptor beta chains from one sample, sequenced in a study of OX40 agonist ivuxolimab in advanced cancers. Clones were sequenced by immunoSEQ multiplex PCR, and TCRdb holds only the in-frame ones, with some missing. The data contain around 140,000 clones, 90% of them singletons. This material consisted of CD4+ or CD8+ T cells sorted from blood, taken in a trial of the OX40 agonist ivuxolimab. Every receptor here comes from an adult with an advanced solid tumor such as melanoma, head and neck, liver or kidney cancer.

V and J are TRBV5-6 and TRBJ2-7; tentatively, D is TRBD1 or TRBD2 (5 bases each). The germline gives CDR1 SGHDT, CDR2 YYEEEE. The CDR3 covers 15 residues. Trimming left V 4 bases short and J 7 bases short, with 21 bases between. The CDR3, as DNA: TGTGCCAGCAGCCCGGGACCCCAACGCTCAGAAGAGCAGTACTTC. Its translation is CASSPGPQRSEEQYF.

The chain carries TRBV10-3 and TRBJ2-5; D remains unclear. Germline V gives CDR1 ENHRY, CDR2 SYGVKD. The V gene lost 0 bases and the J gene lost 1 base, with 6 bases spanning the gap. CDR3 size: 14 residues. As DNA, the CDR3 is TGTGCCATCAGTGAGTCGGCAGCCCAAGAGACCCAGTACTTC. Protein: CAISESAAQETQYF.

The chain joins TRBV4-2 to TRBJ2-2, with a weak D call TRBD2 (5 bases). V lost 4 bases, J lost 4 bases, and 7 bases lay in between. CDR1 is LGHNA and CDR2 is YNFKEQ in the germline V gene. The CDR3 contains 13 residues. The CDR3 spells CASSPSGTGELFF. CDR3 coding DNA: TGTGCCAGCAGCCCCAGCGGCACCGGGGAGCTGTTTTTT.

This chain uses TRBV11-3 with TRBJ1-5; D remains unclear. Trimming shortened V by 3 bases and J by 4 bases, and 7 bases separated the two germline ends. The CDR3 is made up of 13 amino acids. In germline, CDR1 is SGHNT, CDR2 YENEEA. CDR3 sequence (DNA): TGTGCCAGCAGCTTGATGGTAAATCAGCCCCAGCATTTT. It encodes CASSLMVNQPQHF.

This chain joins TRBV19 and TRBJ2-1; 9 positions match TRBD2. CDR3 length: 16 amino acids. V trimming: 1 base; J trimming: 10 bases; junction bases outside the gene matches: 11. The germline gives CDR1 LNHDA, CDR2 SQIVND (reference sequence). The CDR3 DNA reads TGTGCCAGTAGTATAGGTCGAGCGGGGGGACGATGGGAGCAGTTCTTC. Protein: CASSIGRAGGRWEQFF.

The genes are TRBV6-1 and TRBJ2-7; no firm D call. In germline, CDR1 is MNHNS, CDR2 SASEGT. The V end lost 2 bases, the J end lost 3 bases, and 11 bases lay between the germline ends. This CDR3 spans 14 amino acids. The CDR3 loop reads CASSEQSRDYEQYF. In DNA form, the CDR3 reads TGTGCCAGCAGTGAACAGAGCAGAGACTACGAGCAGTACTTC.

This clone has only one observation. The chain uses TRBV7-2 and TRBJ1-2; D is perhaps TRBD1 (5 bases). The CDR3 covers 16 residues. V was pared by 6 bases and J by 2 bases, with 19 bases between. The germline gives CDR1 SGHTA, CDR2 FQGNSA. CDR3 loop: CASSPSGPPSNYGYTF. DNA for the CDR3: TGTGCCAGCAGTCCTTCGGGGCCCCCTTCAAACTATGGCTACACCTTC.

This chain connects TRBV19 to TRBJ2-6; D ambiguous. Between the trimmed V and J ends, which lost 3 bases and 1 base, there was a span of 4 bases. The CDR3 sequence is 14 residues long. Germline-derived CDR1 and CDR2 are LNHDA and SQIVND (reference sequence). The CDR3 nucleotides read TGTGCCAGTAGTATTATATCTGGGGCCAACGTCCTGACTTTC. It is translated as CASSIISGANVLTF.

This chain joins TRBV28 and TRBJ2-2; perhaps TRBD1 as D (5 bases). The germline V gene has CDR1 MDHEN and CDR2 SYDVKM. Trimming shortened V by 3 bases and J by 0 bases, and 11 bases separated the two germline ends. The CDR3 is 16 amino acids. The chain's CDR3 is CASSFFRAANTGELFF. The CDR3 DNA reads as TGTGCCAGCAGTTTCTTCAGGGCAGCGAACACCGGGGAGCTGTTTTTT.

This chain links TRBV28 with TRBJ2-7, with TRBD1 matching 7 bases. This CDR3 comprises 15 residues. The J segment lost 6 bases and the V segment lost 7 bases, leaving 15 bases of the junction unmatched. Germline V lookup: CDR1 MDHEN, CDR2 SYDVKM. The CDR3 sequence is CASNAIRQGKTEQYF. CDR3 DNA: TGTGCCAGCAACGCTATCCGACAGGGTAAGACCGAGCAGTACTTC.

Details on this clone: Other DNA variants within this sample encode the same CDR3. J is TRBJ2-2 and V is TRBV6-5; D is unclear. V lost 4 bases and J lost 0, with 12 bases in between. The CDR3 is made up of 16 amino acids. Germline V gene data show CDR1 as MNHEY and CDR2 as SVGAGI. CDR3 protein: CASSSNDAANTGELFF. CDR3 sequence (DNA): TGTGCCAGCAGTTCTAATGACGCAGCGAACACCGGGGAGCTGTTTTTT.

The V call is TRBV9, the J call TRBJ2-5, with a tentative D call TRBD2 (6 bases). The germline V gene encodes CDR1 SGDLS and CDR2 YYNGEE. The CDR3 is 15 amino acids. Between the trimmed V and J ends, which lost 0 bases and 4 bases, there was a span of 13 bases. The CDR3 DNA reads TGTGCCAGCAGCGTAGAGGTCGTGGGAGGAGAGACCCAGTACTTC. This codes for CASSVEVVGGETQYF.

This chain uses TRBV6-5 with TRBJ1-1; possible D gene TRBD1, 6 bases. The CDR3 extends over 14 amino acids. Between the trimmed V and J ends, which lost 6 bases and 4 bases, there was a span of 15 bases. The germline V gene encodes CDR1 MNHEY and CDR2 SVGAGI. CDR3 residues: CASRRQVPRTEAFF. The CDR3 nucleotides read TGTGCCAGCAGACGACAGGTTCCCCGCACTGAAGCTTTCTTT.

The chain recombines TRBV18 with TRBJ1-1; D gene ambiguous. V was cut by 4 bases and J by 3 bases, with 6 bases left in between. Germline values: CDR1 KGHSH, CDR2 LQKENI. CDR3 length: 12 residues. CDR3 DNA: TGTGCCAGCTCACTAGACTACACTGAAGCTTTCTTT. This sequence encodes CASSLDYTEAFF.

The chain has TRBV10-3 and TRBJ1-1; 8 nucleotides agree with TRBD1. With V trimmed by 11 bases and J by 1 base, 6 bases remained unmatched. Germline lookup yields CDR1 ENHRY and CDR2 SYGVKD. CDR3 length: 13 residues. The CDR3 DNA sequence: TGTGCCCTCCGGACAGGGTCGAACACTGAAGCTTTCTTT. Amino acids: CALRTGSNTEAFF.

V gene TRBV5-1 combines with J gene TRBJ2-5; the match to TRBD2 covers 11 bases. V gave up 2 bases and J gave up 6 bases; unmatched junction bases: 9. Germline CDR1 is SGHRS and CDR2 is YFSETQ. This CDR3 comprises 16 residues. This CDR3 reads CASSFPPGLAVKTQYF. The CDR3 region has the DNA TGCGCCAGCAGCTTTCCTCCGGGACTAGCGGTGAAGACCCAGTACTTC.

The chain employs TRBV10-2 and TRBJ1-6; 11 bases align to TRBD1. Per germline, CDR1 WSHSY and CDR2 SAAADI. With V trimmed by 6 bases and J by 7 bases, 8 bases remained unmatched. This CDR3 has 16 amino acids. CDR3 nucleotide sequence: TGCGCCAGCAGGGGACAGGGGGTTACCCCCAATTCACCCCTCCACTTT. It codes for CASRGQGVTPNSPLHF.

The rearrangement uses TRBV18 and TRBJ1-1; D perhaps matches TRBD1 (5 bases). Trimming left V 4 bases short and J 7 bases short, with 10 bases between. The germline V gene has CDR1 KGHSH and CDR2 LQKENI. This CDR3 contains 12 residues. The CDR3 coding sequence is TGTGCCAGCTCACTCCAGGGCTATGAAGCTTTCTTT. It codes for CASSLQGYEAFF.

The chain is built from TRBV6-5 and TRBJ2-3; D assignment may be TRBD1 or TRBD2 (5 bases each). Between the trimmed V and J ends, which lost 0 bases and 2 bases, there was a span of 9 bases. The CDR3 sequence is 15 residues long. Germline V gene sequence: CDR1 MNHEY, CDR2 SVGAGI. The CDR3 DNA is TGTGCCAGCAGTTACTCCGGGACCTCCACAGATACGCAGTATTTT. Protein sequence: CASSYSGTSTDTQYF.

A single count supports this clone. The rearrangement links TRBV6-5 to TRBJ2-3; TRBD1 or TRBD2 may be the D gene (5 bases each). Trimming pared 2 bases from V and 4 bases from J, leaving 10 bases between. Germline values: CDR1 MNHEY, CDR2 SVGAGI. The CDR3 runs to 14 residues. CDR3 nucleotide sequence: TGTGCCAGCAGTTACCCGGGGCCGGCAGATACGCAGTATTTT. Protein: CASSYPGPADTQYF.

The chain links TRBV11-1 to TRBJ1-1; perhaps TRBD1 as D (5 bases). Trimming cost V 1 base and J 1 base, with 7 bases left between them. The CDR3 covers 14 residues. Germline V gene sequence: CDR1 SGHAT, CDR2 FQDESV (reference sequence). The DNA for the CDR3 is TGTGCCAGCAGCTTAGGAGGGGCGAACACTGAAGCTTTCTTT. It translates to CASSLGGANTEAFF.

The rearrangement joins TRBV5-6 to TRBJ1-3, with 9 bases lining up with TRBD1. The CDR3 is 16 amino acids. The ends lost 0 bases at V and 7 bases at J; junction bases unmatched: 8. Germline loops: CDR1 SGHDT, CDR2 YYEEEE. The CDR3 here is CASSLGVPQGANTIYF. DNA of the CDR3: TGTGCCAGCAGCTTGGGGGTCCCACAGGGGGCGAACACCATATATTTT.

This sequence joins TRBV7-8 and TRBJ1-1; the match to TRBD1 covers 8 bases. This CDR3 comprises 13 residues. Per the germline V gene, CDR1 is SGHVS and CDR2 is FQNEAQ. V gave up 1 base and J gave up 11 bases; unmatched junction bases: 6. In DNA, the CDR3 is TGTGCCAGCAGCTTAGATCGGGGGGACAGGGCTTTCTTT. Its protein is CASSLDRGDRAFF. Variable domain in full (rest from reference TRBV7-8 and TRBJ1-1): GAGVSQSPRYKVAKRGQDVALRCDPISGHVSLFWYQQALGQGPEFLTYFQNEAQLDKSGLPSDRFFAERPEGSVSTLKIQRTQQEDSAVYLCASSLDRGDRAFFGQGTRLTVV.

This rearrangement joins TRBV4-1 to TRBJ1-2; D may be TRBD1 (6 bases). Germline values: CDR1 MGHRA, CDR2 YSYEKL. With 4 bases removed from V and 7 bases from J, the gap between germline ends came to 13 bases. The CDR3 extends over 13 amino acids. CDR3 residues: CASSPLGARGYTF. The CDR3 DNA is TGCGCCAGCAGCCCCCTGGGGGCCCGTGGCTACACCTTC.

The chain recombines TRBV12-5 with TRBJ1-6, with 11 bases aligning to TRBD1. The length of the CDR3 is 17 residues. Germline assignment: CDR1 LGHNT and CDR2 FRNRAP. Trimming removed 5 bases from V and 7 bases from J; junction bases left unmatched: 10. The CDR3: CASGLDSGQGGNSPLHF. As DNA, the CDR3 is TGTGCTAGTGGTCTCGACTCGGGACAGGGGGGGAATTCACCCCTCCACTTT.

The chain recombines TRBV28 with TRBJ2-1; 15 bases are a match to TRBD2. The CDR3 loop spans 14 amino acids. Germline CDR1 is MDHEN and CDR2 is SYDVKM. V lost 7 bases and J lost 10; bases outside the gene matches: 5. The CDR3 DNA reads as TGTGCCAGCACACCAGGGACTAGCGGGAGGGAGCAGTTCTTC. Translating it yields CASTPGTSGREQFF.

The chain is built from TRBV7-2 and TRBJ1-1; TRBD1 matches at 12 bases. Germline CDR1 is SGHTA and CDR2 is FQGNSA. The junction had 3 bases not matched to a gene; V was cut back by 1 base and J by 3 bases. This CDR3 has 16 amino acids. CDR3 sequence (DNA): TGTGCCAGCAGCTTAGATTGGGACAGGGGGCACACTGAAGCTTTCTTT. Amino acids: CASSLDWDRGHTEAFF.

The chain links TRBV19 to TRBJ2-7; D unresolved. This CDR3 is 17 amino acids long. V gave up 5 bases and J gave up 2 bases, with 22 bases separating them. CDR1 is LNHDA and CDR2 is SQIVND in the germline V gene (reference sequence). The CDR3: CASSPHAPWDVAYEQYF. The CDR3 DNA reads TGTGCCAGTAGTCCCCACGCCCCTTGGGATGTCGCCTACGAGCAGTACTTC. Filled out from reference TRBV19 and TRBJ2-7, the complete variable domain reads DGGITQSPKYLFRKEGQNVTLSCEQNLNHDAMYWYRQDPGQGLRLIYYSQIVNDFQKGDIAEGYSVSREKKESFPLTVTSAQKNPTAFYLCASSPHAPWDVAYEQYFGPGTRLTVT.

In nucleotides, the CDR3 is TGTGCCAGCAGCGTTGCTGGGGTACCCTACGAGCAGTACTTC. Translated: CASSVAGVPYEQYF. J is TRBJ2-7 and V is TRBV9; the D is unclear. CDR3 length equals 14 residues. Germline V gene data show CDR1 as SGDLS and CDR2 as YYNGEE. The ends were cut back, 2 bases at V and 2 bases at J, with 11 bases in the middle.

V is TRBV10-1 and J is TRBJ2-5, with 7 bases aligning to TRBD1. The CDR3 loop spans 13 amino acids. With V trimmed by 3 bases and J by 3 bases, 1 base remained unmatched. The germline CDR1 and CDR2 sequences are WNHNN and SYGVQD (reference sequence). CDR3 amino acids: CASSDTGEETQYF. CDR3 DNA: TGCGCCAGCAGTGACACAGGGGAAGAGACCCAGTACTTC.

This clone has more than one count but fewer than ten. The CDR3 region is CASSPGTSNQPQHF. CDR3 nucleotides: TGTGCCAGCAGCCCGGGGACTAGCAATCAGCCCCAGCATTTT. J is TRBJ1-5 and V is TRBV7-9, with D maybe TRBD1 (5 bases). Germline V lookup: CDR1 SEHNR, CDR2 FQNEAQ (reference sequence). V lost 5 bases and J 0 bases, leaving 8 bases between the germline ends. This CDR3 spans 14 amino acids.

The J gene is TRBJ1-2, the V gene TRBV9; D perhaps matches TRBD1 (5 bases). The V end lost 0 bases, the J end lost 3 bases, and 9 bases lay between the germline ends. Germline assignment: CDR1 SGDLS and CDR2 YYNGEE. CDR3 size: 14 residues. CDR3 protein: CASSVASTDYGYTF. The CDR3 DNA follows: TGTGCCAGCAGCGTAGCTTCGACAGACTATGGCTACACCTTC.